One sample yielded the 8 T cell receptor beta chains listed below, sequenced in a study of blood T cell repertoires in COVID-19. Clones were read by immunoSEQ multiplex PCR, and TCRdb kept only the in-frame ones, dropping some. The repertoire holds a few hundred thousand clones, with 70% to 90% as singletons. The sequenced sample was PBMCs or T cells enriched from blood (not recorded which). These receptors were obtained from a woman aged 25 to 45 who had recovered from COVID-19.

This CDR3 is CASSLLISGAYNEQFF. In DNA form, the CDR3 reads TGTGCCAGCAGCTTATTAATTAGCGGGGCATACAATGAGCAGTTCTTC. This chain uses TRBV7-2 with TRBJ2-1, with 8 bases lining up with TRBD2. The J segment lost 4 bases and the V segment lost 2 bases, leaving 7 bases of the junction unmatched. The germline V gene has CDR1 SGHTA and CDR2 FQGNSA. The CDR3 consists of 16 residues.

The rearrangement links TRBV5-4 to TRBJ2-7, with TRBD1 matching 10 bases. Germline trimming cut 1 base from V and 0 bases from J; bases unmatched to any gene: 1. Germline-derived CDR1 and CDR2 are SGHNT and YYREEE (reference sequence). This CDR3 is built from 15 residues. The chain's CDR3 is CASSLRQGASYEQYF. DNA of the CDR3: TGTGCCAGCAGCTTGAGACAGGGGGCCTCCTACGAGCAGTACTTC.

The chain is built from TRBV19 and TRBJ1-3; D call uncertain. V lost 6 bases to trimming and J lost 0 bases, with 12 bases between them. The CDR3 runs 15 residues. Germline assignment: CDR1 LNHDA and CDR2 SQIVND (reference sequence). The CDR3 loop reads CASSRGGSSGNTIYF. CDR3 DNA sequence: TGTGCCAGTAGCCGCGGTGGGAGCTCTGGAAACACCATATATTTT.

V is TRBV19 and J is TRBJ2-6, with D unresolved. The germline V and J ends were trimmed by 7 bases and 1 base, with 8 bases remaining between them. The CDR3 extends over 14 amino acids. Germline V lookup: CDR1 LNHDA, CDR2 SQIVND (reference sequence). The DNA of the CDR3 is TGTGCCAGTACCAAGCAATCTGGGGCCAACGTCCTGACTTTC. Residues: CASTKQSGANVLTF.

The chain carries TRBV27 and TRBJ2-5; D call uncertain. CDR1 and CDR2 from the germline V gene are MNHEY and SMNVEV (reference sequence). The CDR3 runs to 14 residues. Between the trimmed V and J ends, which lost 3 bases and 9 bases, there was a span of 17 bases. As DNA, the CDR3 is TGTGCCAGCAGTTTGTCCGACGACCCCGGAGCCCAGTACTTC. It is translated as CASSLSDDPGAQYF.

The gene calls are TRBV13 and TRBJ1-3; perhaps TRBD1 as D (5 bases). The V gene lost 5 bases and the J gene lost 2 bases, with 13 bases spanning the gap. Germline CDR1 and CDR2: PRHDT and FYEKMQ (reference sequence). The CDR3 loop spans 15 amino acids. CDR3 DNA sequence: TGTGCCAGCAGCACCCGGGGGGGGACTGGAAACACCATATATTTT. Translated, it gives CASSTRGGTGNTIYF.

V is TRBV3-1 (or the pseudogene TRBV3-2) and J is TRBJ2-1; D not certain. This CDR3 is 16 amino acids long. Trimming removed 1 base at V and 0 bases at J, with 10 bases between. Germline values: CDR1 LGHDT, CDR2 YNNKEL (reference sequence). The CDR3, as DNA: TGTGCCAGCAGCCAAGGAAGCCTAAGCTCCTACAATGAGCAGTTCTTC. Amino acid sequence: CASSQGSLSSYNEQFF.

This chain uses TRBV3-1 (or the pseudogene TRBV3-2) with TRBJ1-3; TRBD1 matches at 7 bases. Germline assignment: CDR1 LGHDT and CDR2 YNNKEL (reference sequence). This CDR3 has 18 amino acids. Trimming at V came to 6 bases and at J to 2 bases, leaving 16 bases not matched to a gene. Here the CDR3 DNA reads TGTGCCAGCAGGACAGGGACCCCCTCGGCAGGGGCTGGAAACACCATATATTTT. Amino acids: CASRTGTPSAGAGNTIYF.